The 11 T cell receptor beta chains below were found in one sample sequenced in a study of T-cell memory formation after mild COVID-19 (TCRdb year 2021). Libraries were constructed by 5' RACE. TCRdb shows the sequencer as Illumina NovaSeq 6000. TCRdb took the public reads, trimmed them with fastp at Q25, ran MiXCR for clone calling and kept in-frame beta chains. Records with the same CDR3 protein are collapsed into one entry carrying the most frequent genes and DNA. The sample yields around 500,000 distinct CDR3 sequences; 15% to 20% were counted once. The top ten clones comprise more than 9% of the sample. The sequenced sample consisted of PBMCs or a T cell subset sorted from them (not recorded which). The origin of the receptors is an adult woman who had mild COVID-19 (a few samples of this study predate the infection). The sample titles of this study are shuffled in the database, so cell type and time point are left out; the donor was told from shared clones.

This clonotype has only a few counts. The chain uses TRBV12-3 or TRBV12-4 and TRBJ2-7, with 11 bases that match TRBD1. Trimming removed 5 bases from V and 4 bases from J; junction bases left unmatched: 4. The CDR3 loop spans 14 amino acids. CDR3 in amino acids: CASSQDRGLYEQYF. The CDR3 bases are TGTGCCAGCAGTCAGGACAGGGGGCTTTACGAGCAGTACTTC.

This clonotype was detected only once. The rearrangement joins TRBV6-5 to TRBJ2-1, with D possibly TRBD2 on 6 matching bases. CDR3 size: 16 residues. Germline values: CDR1 MNHEY, CDR2 SVGAGI. The ends were cut back, 6 bases at V and 5 bases at J, with 20 bases in the middle. As DNA, the CDR3 is TGTGCCAGCAGACGCGGGGCCAGGTTCGAGGACAATGAGCAGTTCTTC. Its protein is CASRRGARFEDNEQFF.

This clonotype was seen only a few times. This chain connects TRBV7-9 to TRBJ1-4; D may be TRBD1 (5 bases). The CDR3 is 16 amino acids. CDR1 and CDR2 (germline): SEHNR, FQNEAQ (reference sequence). V shed 5 bases and J shed 8 bases, with 21 bases lying between them. The CDR3 protein is CASSRIQAPEGEKLFF. CDR3 bases: TGTGCCAGCAGCCGTATACAGGCGCCCGAGGGGGAAAAACTGTTTTTT.

This clonotype has just a few counts. The V call is TRBV6-2 or TRBV6-3, the J call TRBJ2-2, with 12 bases lining up with TRBD2. Trimming removed 7 bases from V and 1 base from J; junction bases left unmatched: 7. From germline, CDR1 is MNHEY and CDR2 SVGEGT. The CDR3 runs to 17 residues. CDR3 sequence reads: CASTQGLAGRNTGELFF. CDR3 nucleotides: TGTGCCAGCACTCAAGGACTAGCGGGAAGGAACACCGGGGAGCTGTTTTTT.

The chain links TRBV7-9 to TRBJ1-2; 7 bases align to TRBD1. The length of the CDR3 is 15 residues. Per germline, CDR1 SEHNR and CDR2 FQNEAQ (reference sequence). The V segment lost 1 base and the J segment 1 base; nucleotides outside the gene matches: 3. The CDR3 sequence is CASSLGQGDNYGYTF. CDR3 in DNA: TGTGCCAGCAGCTTAGGACAGGGCGATAACTATGGCTACACCTTC. The whole variable domain, filled in from reference TRBV7-9 and TRBJ1-2, reads DTGVSQNPRHKITKRGQNVTFRCDPISEHNRLYWYRQTLGQGPEFLTYFQNEAQLEKSRLLSDRFSAERPKGSFSTLEIQRTEQGDSAMYLCASSLGQGDNYGYTFGSGTRLTVV.

V and J are TRBV7-8 and TRBJ2-5; D unclear. CDR3 length equals 15 residues. V lost 8 bases to trimming and J lost 2 bases, with 18 bases between them. Germline V lookup: CDR1 SGHVS, CDR2 FQNEAQ. The CDR3 loop is CASVLWNPPQETQYF. The CDR3 coding sequence is TGTGCCAGCGTACTGTGGAATCCGCCGCAAGAGACCCAGTACTTC.

The chain couples TRBV12-3 or TRBV12-4 to TRBJ2-5, with 11 bases matching TRBD2. The CDR3 consists of 15 residues. Trimming removed 3 bases from V and 8 bases from J; junction bases left unmatched: 8. CDR3 residues: CASSFEGLAVTTQYF. Written as DNA, the CDR3 is TGTGCCAGCAGTTTTGAGGGACTAGCGGTGACAACCCAGTACTTC.

This clonotype was seen a few times. The chain is built from TRBV12-3 or TRBV12-4 and TRBJ1-6; D is ambiguous. V gave up 5 bases and J gave up 10 bases, with 9 bases separating them. This CDR3 comprises 12 residues. In DNA, the CDR3 is TGTGCCAGCAGTAGATTTGGATCACCCCTCCACTTT. Translating gives CASSRFGSPLHF.

On this clonotype itself: Given a much more abundant clone one base away, this may be a read error. The V call is TRBV18, the J call TRBJ1-1; D perhaps matches TRBD1 (5 bases). The CDR3 covers 14 residues. From germline, CDR1 is KGHSH and CDR2 LQKENI. CDR3 region: CASSRQSTNTDAFF. The CDR3, as DNA: TGTGCCAGCTCCCGACAGTCTACGAACACTGATGCTTTCTTT.

This clonotype was seen only a few times. The chain is built from TRBV12-3 or TRBV12-4 and TRBJ2-3, with D possibly matching TRBD2 (6 bases). Trimming removed 3 bases from V and 8 bases from J, with 15 bases in between. The CDR3 is 14 residues long. The CDR3 protein is CASSFAQRGGTQYF. CDR3 nucleotides: TGTGCCAGCAGTTTTGCACAGAGGGGAGGTACGCAGTATTTT.

This clonotype was detected only a few times. V gene TRBV3-1 combines with J gene TRBJ1-2; D is undetermined. Trimming cost V 0 bases and J 6 bases, with 11 bases left between them. The CDR3 spans 14 residues. CDR1 LGHDT and CDR2 YNNKEL come from the germline V gene (reference sequence). The CDR3 here is CASSQDRTADGYTF. DNA of the CDR3: TGTGCCAGCAGCCAAGATAGGACCGCCGATGGCTACACCTTC.